This TCR beta chain was profiled in a study of CD4+ T cells in melanoma. General study results and limits: A reported correlation linked neoantigen-specific CD4+ T cells to CD8+, macrophage and B cell function. Neoantigen-specific CD4+ T cells in melanoma reportedly had diverse differentiation states.

Remarks on this clone: Its antigen remains unidentified.

This CDR3 has 16 amino acids. The germline CDR1 and CDR2 sequences are LNHNV and YYDKDF (reference sequence). Trimming removed 5 bases at V and 4 bases at J, with 18 bases between. Libraries were prepared by immunoSEQ multiplex PCR; TCRdb keeps only in-frame clonotypes and omits some of them. Seen here are about 140,000 clones, around 90% observed once, and the top ten hold about 1.6%. This TCR was sampled from a human donor with melanoma. V and J are TRBV15 and TRBJ1-5; D gene uncertain. The CDR3, as DNA: TGTGCCACCAGCGGTGGTGGGTGGGCAGTTAATCAGCCCCAGCATTTT. It is translated as CATSGGGWAVNQPQHF.